This T cell receptor beta chain is from a study of beta chain features in type 1 diabetes (dated by TCRdb to about 2018). With regard to the full study: Patients and healthy donors did not differ in mean age, gender distribution, total cell number or subset yield. Across all samples, some 99 million sorted cells were examined, and cell number per subset correlated strongly with RNA yield. In the study, recently diagnosed type 1 diabetes patients and matched healthy donors were compared on the TCRB repertoires of their sorted circulating CD4+ T cell subsets. Naive and central memory subsets were obtained from all 30 or so donors, but regulatory and stem cell-like memory subsets were isolated from only 8 patients and about 8 healthy donors.

Each donor gave one peripheral blood draw, averaging around 120 mL, which was collected into heparinised tubes. A BD FACSAria II and a panel including CD45RO, CCR7, CD25, CD127, CD95 and CD27 were used to sort naive, central memory, regulatory and stem cell-like memory CD4+ T cells. Purity was above 95% for every sorted population. PBMCs were isolated immediately by Lymphoprep density gradient centrifugation and stained directly without culture. To minimize batch effects, samples were stained and sorted in pairs, one healthy donor with one patient per experiment. With regard to this clone: It lacks a known antigen. No base-level quality is on record; no much larger clone is a single base apart.

Overall study results and their limits: Because cDNA rather than genomic DNA was sequenced, highly expressing activated cells could have been over-represented, although no difference in activation and CD3 levels was found between groups. A moderate but significant shortening of TCRB CDR3 length was observed in type 1 diabetes patients in all four CD4+ subsets. At VDJ recombination sites, type 1 diabetes patients had fewer insertions and more deleted nucleotides, which implies abnormalities in thymic rearrangement. Because the HLA sub-analyses included only small numbers of individuals, any influence of HLA type on TCRB rearrangement was left unresolved. Shorter templates might have been favored by PCR, but patient and control samples were amplified and corrected together, so both groups would have been affected equally by any skew. Naive, central memory and regulatory TCRB repertoires appeared more similar among patients than among healthy donors.

The High Capacity cDNA Reverse Transcription Kit was used to reverse transcribe all of the isolated RNA, meaning that expressed TCRB transcripts were what got sequenced. Naive, central memory and regulatory T cell samples underwent deep immunoSEQ sequencing, averaging about 3.57 million total reads per sample. After sorted cells were lysed in RLT buffer, RNA was extracted with DNase-treated RNeasy Micro or Mini kits, with the choice depending on cell number. Each cell subset was processed separately to prevent cross-contamination, with patient and healthy donor samples processed together. The immunoSEQ multiplex PCR was used to amplify TCRB sequences from cDNA, generating 87-bp fragments that spanned the CDR3 region. Amplicons were sequenced on the Illumina HiSeq platform. As for the authors' bioinformatics: PCR bias was computationally corrected using synthetic template baselines, reads within Hamming distance 2 were collapsed, and singletons that could not be merged were discarded. Reads were aligned against IMGT so that V, D and J genes, CDR3 length and insertions or deletions at six rearrangement sites could be assigned. Within each subset, clonotype counts were normalized to the number of sorted cells before true diversity and Gini coefficients were calculated with the tcR R package. Repertoire sharing was quantified using the overlap coefficient calculated on TCRB nucleotide sequences. As a proxy for the pre-selection repertoire, out-of-frame TCRB sequences from naive cells were analyzed. The immuneACCESS repertoire file appears here via TCRdb, limited to in-frame rearrangements. These files lack a portion of the clones; in checked studies, under half of the deficit traces to unresolved V genes, and the cause of the others is not known. D and trimming come from the DNA, and the V and J calls and clone size come from that table. This sample holds a few hundred thousand clones; 16% were observed only once. The ten largest make up 0.07% to 0.095% of the sample.

Sequenced material: naive CD4+ T cells from blood. The intended sense of this specimen's cell subset or site label: true naive CD4+ T cells. This TCR was sampled from a man aged 25-40 years with type 1 diabetes.

The DNA sequence reads TGCGCCAGCAGCACCCGACCATTAGCTTTGACTAAAGATACGCAGTATTTT. This encodes CASSTRPLALTKDTQYF. The V gene is TRBV4-1 and the J gene is TRBJ2-3, with TRBD2 as a weak D call on 5 bases. The CDR3 measures 17 amino acids from cysteine to phenylalanine. Only CDR3 DNA remains: 51 bases, in frame from the first base. The trim is 5 bases for V and 5 bases for J, with a gap of 23 bases between the germline ends. As encoded in the germline V gene, CDR1 is MGHRA while CDR2 is YSYEKL.